Following are 27 T cell receptor beta chains from one sample sequenced in a study of OX40 agonist ivuxolimab in advanced cancers. Here immunoSEQ multiplex PCR was the method, and the copy in TCRdb shows in-frame clones only, minus some. The data hold about 78,000 clones, with around 91% observed a single time. Specimen: CD4+ or CD8+ T cells sorted from blood, collected in a trial of the OX40 agonist ivuxolimab. The receptors were gathered from an adult with an advanced solid tumor such as melanoma, head and neck, liver or kidney cancer.

The chain carries TRBV5-1 and TRBJ2-7; 9 bases are a match to TRBD1. The CDR3 loop spans 17 amino acids. Germline V gene sequence: CDR1 SGHRS, CDR2 YFSETQ. Trimming took 3 bases from V and 5 from J; bases not matched to a gene: 15. The CDR3 DNA sequence: TGCGCCAGCAGCTGGGGGAGCGGGGACAGGGCTTGGAACGAGCAGTACTTC. Translating it yields CASSWGSGDRAWNEQYF.

The rearrangement links TRBV14 to TRBJ1-4; 7 bases are shared with TRBD1. This CDR3 is 16 amino acids long. CDR1 and CDR2 from the germline V gene are SGHDN and FVKESK. The trim removed 1 base at V and 8 bases at J, leaving 10 bases unmatched. The CDR3 reads CASSQALGQIGEKLFF. The CDR3 DNA follows: TGTGCCAGCAGCCAAGCCTTGGGACAGATAGGAGAAAAACTGTTTTTT.

The CDR3 is CASSYSSSYTGELFF. CDR3 nucleotides: TGTGCCAGCAGTTACTCGAGTTCATACACCGGGGAGCTGTTTTTT. The J gene is TRBJ2-2, the V gene TRBV6-6, with unresolved D. The CDR3 is made up of 15 amino acids. Between the trimmed V and J ends, which lost 0 bases and 3 bases, there was a span of 8 bases. Germline values: CDR1 MNHNY, CDR2 SVGAGI (reference sequence).

J is TRBJ2-3 and V is TRBV18, with D tentatively TRBD1 (5 bases). The CDR3 totals 15 residues. With 1 base removed from V and 4 bases from J, the gap between germline ends came to 12 bases. Germline V gene data show CDR1 as KGHSH and CDR2 as LQKENI. The CDR3 nucleotides are TGTGCCAGCTCACCACAGGCTGGGGCAGCAGATACGCAGTATTTT. Amino acid sequence: CASSPQAGAADTQYF.

The J gene is TRBJ2-6, the V gene TRBV5-1, with no clear D. The germline gives CDR1 SGHRS, CDR2 YFSETQ. The CDR3 spans 15 residues. Trimming left V 2 bases short and J 2 bases short, with 8 bases between. CDR3 in amino acids: CASSFMGTGANVLTF. CDR3 nucleotides: TGCGCCAGCAGCTTCATGGGAACTGGGGCCAACGTCCTGACTTTC.

V usage is TRBV7-8 and J usage is TRBJ1-2; TRBD1 aligns across 7 bases. There are 14 residues in the CDR3. With V trimmed by 5 bases and J by 4 bases, 7 bases remained unmatched. Germline lookup yields CDR1 SGHVS and CDR2 FQNEAQ. This chain's CDR3 is CASSRTGDVYGYTF. CDR3 DNA sequence: TGTGCCAGCAGCCGGACAGGAGACGTCTATGGCTACACCTTC.

V usage is TRBV28 and J usage is TRBJ2-3; D call uncertain. The CDR3 extends over 15 amino acids. The V end was cut by 3 bases, the J end by 0 bases, with 10 bases between. Germline-derived CDR1 and CDR2 are MDHEN and SYDVKM. The CDR3 sequence: CASSFPAGSTDTQYF. CDR3 DNA: TGTGCCAGCAGTTTCCCAGCTGGCAGCACAGATACGCAGTATTTT.

The rearrangement links TRBV18 to TRBJ2-1; 9 nucleotides match TRBD1. The V and J ends lost 3 bases and 10 bases, in that order; junction bases with no gene match: 10. The length of the CDR3 is 15 residues. The germline V gene has CDR1 KGHSH and CDR2 LQKENI. The CDR3 sequence: CASSPQLQGAQEQFF. Written as DNA, the CDR3 is TGTGCCAGCTCACCTCAACTACAGGGGGCCCAGGAGCAGTTCTTC.

This chain links TRBV4-2 with TRBJ2-1; D is tentatively TRBD1 or TRBD2 (6 bases each). The V gene's germline CDR1 is LGHNA and CDR2 YNFKEQ. Trimming left V 0 bases short and J 7 bases short, with 13 bases between. This CDR3 region has 15 residues. Written as DNA, the CDR3 is TGTGCCAGCAGCCAAGAGGGGGGCCCGTTAAATGAGCAGTTCTTC. As protein: CASSQEGGPLNEQFF.

V usage is TRBV10-3 and J usage is TRBJ1-2; 9 bases map to TRBD1. J gave up 4 bases and V 0 bases, and 6 bases lay outside the gene matches. Germline CDR1 and CDR2: ENHRY and SYGVKD. The CDR3 runs 16 residues. The CDR3 DNA sequence: TGTGCCATCAGTGAGTCTGCGACAGGGGGAGGCTATGGCTACACCTTC. Protein: CAISESATGGGYGYTF.

This chain links TRBV5-1 with TRBJ2-7, with D possibly matching TRBD2 (6 bases). From germline, CDR1 is SGHRS and CDR2 YFSETQ. The CDR3 sequence is 17 residues long. Trimming took off 0 bases at V and 6 bases at J, with 22 bases between the two ends. CDR3 coding DNA: TGCGCCAGCAGCTTGGGTTACGCGGGATCCTTCTCGGGCGAGCAGTACTTC. Translation gives CASSLGYAGSFSGEQYF.

The rearrangement uses TRBV27 and TRBJ2-2; D might be TRBD1 (5 bases). Trimming stripped 9 bases from V and 4 bases from J, with 15 bases between. The CDR3 extends over 14 amino acids. Germline CDR1 reads MNHEY; CDR2 reads SMNVEV (reference sequence). The DNA of the CDR3 is TGTGCCAGTAGGCGCAGGGTGCGCACCGGGGAGCTGTTTTTT. Translating it yields CASRRRVRTGELFF.

The J gene is TRBJ1-2, the V gene TRBV4-1, with D unresolved. The CDR3 spans 15 residues. Germline CDR1 MGHRA, CDR2 YSYEKL. V gave up 2 bases and J gave up 1 base, with 11 bases separating them. For the CDR3, the DNA is TGCGCCAGCAGCCAACCATCAGGAGTTAACTATGGCTACACCTTC. Translated, it gives CASSQPSGVNYGYTF.

The V gene is TRBV5-6, the J gene TRBJ1-6; D may be TRBD1 (5 bases). There are 14 residues in the CDR3. Germline CDR1 and CDR2: SGHDT and YYEEEE. V was trimmed by 2 bases and J by 9 bases, leaving 12 bases between them. The CDR3 coding sequence is TGTGCCAGCAGCTTAAGGGGACCTGGTTCACCCCTCCACTTT. Its translation is CASSLRGPGSPLHF.

The chain combines TRBV6-6 with TRBJ2-5, with 8 bases that match TRBD2. The CDR3 sequence is 16 residues long. With 4 bases clipped from V and 7 bases from J, the junction kept 14 bases outside the gene matches. CDR1 and CDR2 (germline): MNHNY, SVGAGI (reference sequence). CDR3: CASSFPGRGAEGTQYF. CDR3 bases: TGTGCCAGCAGTTTTCCCGGGCGGGGGGCGGAGGGGACCCAGTACTTC.

The chain carries TRBV7-2 and TRBJ1-3, with D hard to call. The CDR3 length is 15 residues. The germline V and J ends were trimmed by 1 base and 0 bases, with 7 bases remaining between them. Germline V gene data show CDR1 as SGHTA and CDR2 as FQGNSA. Here the CDR3 reads CASSLVFASGNTIYF. The CDR3 DNA follows: TGTGCCAGCAGCTTAGTGTTCGCCTCTGGAAACACCATATATTTT.

The CDR3 coding sequence is TGCGCCAGCAGCTCAACTAGCGGGGGGCAAGAGACCCAGTACTTC. This translates into CASSSTSGGQETQYF. The chain combines TRBV5-1 with TRBJ2-5; 12 bases map to TRBD2. V shed 3 bases, J shed 2 bases, and the junction held 2 bases outside the gene matches. Germline CDR1 is SGHRS and CDR2 is YFSETQ. The CDR3 runs 15 residues.

The V call is TRBV5-6, the J call TRBJ1-2; maybe TRBD1 (5 bases). Germline CDR1 is SGHDT and CDR2 is YYEEEE. The CDR3 extends over 16 amino acids. V was trimmed by 0 bases and J by 6 bases, leaving 18 bases between them. CDR3 region: CASSLAVGTATNGYTF. The CDR3 region has the DNA TGTGCCAGCAGCTTGGCGGTTGGGACGGCTACGAATGGCTACACCTTC.

The chain joins TRBV30 to TRBJ2-5; D is possibly TRBD1 (6 bases). Per germline, CDR1 GTSNPN and CDR2 SVGIG (reference sequence). V gave up 0 bases and J gave up 3 bases, with 11 bases separating them. This CDR3 has 14 amino acids. The CDR3 DNA reads as TGTGCCTGGAGTGTAGGGGGACCTGAAGAGACCCAGTACTTC. Translated: CAWSVGGPEETQYF.

This clone was found a few times. The rearrangement joins TRBV18 to TRBJ1-2, with a weak D call TRBD1 (5 bases). Trimming took 5 bases from V and 2 from J, leaving 9 bases between them. The CDR3 sequence is 13 residues long. Germline CDR1 reads KGHSH; CDR2 reads LQKENI. CDR3 coding DNA: TGTGCCAGCTCAGGGGGACCGAACTATGGCTACACCTTC. It yields the protein CASSGGPNYGYTF.

This sequence joins TRBV4-1 and TRBJ2-3; D might be TRBD2 (6 bases). V lost 1 base to trimming and J lost 5 bases, with 19 bases between them. CDR1 MGHRA and CDR2 YSYEKL come from the germline V gene. The CDR3 is 17 residues long. Here the CDR3 reads CASSQVGAGRDRDTQYF. DNA of the CDR3: TGCGCCAGCAGCCAAGTAGGGGCCGGGCGGGACCGAGATACGCAGTATTTT.

The rearrangement links TRBV6-5 to TRBJ2-4; 9 bases are shared with TRBD1. The ends lost 8 bases at V and 8 bases at J; junction bases unmatched: 10. The CDR3 is 14 residues long. Germline V gene sequence: CDR1 MNHEY, CDR2 SVGAGI. This CDR3 is CASSWGQGLDIQYF. CDR3 DNA: TGTGCCAGCTCCTGGGGACAGGGATTAGACATTCAGTACTTC.

The chain is built from TRBV11-2 and TRBJ2-5, with D perhaps given as TRBD1 or TRBD2 (7 bases each). From germline, CDR1 is SGHAT and CDR2 FQNNGV. The CDR3 covers 17 residues. V was shortened by 1 base and J by 4 bases, with 19 bases between the two germline ends. The CDR3 loop reads CASSLGAGGGAGETQYF. DNA for the CDR3: TGTGCCAGCAGCTTAGGTGCAGGGGGGGGTGCGGGAGAGACCCAGTACTTC.

This clone was recorded only once. The chain employs TRBV6-5 and TRBJ1-2; D unclear. Germline lookup yields CDR1 MNHEY and CDR2 SVGAGI. This CDR3 is built from 14 residues. V lost 0 bases, J lost 6 bases, and 11 bases lay in between. The CDR3 sequence: CASSYSTQRDGYTF. In DNA, the CDR3 is TGTGCCAGCAGTTACTCAACGCAGAGAGATGGCTACACCTTC.

V gene TRBV13 combines with J gene TRBJ2-7; 13 nucleotides agree with TRBD2. The germline V gene has CDR1 PRHDT and CDR2 FYEKMQ (reference sequence). This CDR3 has 24 residues. Trimming removed 5 bases from V and 4 bases from J; junction bases left unmatched: 32. The CDR3 DNA follows: TGTGCCAGCAGCGCCGCCGTACCCGGACTAGCGGGAGTGAGTATACACCCCTCTGTATACGAGCAGTACTTC. Amino acid sequence: CASSAAVPGLAGVSIHPSVYEQYF. The whole variable domain, filled in from reference TRBV13 and TRBJ2-7, reads AAGVIQSPRHLIKEKRETATLKCYPIPRHDTVYWYQQGPGQDPQFLISFYEKMQSDKGSIPDRFSAQQFSDYHSELNMSSLELGDSALYFCASSAAVPGLAGVSIHPSVYEQYFGPGTRLTVT.

The chain combines TRBV12-5 with TRBJ2-2, with 9 bases aligning to TRBD2. Trimming took 3 bases from V and 3 from J; bases not matched to a gene: 11. CDR3 size: 18 residues. The germline V gene encodes CDR1 LGHNT and CDR2 FRNRAP. CDR3: CASGLRPSGKGDTGELFF. CDR3 bases: TGTGCTAGTGGTTTAAGGCCTAGCGGGAAAGGCGACACCGGGGAGCTGTTTTTT.

The rearrangement joins TRBV6-5 to TRBJ1-1; D gene unclear. V was trimmed by 5 bases and J by 5 bases, leaving 12 bases between them. The CDR3 runs to 13 residues. Looked up from germline, CDR1 is MNHEY and CDR2 is SVGAGI. CDR3 protein: CASSEVAVTEAFF. The CDR3 DNA sequence: TGTGCCAGCAGTGAAGTGGCAGTAACTGAAGCTTTCTTT.